This T cell receptor beta chain was captured by sequencing in a study of T cell responses to AZD1222 COVID-19 vaccine. Sequenced by immunoSEQ multiplex PCR; TCRdb stores in-frame clones only, minus some. The top ten hold 1.4% to 1.5% of the sample, which has about 150,000 clones, over 75% seen once. Looked up from germline, CDR1 is MNHNY and CDR2 is SVGAGI (reference sequence). The CDR3 runs to 17 residues. Trimming removed 5 bases at V and 2 bases at J, with 22 bases between. Details on this clone: Its antigen is not identified.

Whole-study findings and limits: Increases in Spike-specific TCR breadth and depth were seen after two AZD1222 doses. Unmutated variant regions reportedly attract nearly half of all spike-specific TCRs. Across the whole spike, CD4 TCRs peaked at regions 160-218 and 743-854. There were mostly white British donors and more females than males, and clonal diversity was possibly underestimated.

Sequenced material: peripheral blood, taken on day 0 of AZD1222 vaccination. This chain uses TRBV6-6 with TRBJ2-7; either TRBD1 or TRBD2 may supply D (5 bases each). The receptor was derived from an adult in good health. CDR3 sequence: CASSLNRPALGAYEQYF. The CDR3 DNA is TGTGCCAGCAGTCTAAACAGACCGGCCCTGGGGGCCTACGAGCAGTACTTC.